These 13 T cell receptor beta chains were sequenced from one sample in a study of CD8+ T cells in alopecia areata. This sample's treatment: oral pan-JAK inhibitor, 5-10 mg twice daily. In each case, RNA was isolated and then reverse transcribed into cDNA as the sequencing template. Sequencing was performed with immunoSEQ multiplex PCR; in TCRdb, only in-frame clones are kept and a portion is missing. The sample includes approximately 180,000 clones, 50% to 70% of them seen just once. The source was CD4+ T cells sorted from blood, collected around week 50, from a patient treated with tofacitinib. Receptors were obtained from a human donor with alopecia areata.

CDR3 loop: CASSVAGREQYF. The CDR3 nucleotides read TGTGCCAGCAGTGTTGCAGGGCGTGAGCAGTACTTC. The chain is built from TRBV25-1 and TRBJ2-7, with D perhaps TRBD1 (5 bases). The germline V and J ends were trimmed by 4 bases and 7 bases, with 11 bases remaining between them. The CDR3 runs 12 residues. Germline CDR1 is MGHDK and CDR2 is SYGVNS.

This sequence joins TRBV7-3 and TRBJ2-3; TRBD2 agrees at 7 bases. Germline V gives CDR1 SGHTA, CDR2 FQGTGA. This CDR3 contains 15 residues. J lost 2 bases, V lost 5 bases, and 7 bases had no gene match. Written as DNA, the CDR3 is TGTGCCAGCAGCCTGATAGCGGGCCCCACAGATACGCAGTATTTT. Translation: CASSLIAGPTDTQYF.

This clone has a handful of counts. The chain combines TRBV5-1 with TRBJ2-5, with TRBD1 matching over 7 bases. The germline V gene encodes CDR1 SGHRS and CDR2 YFSETQ. The CDR3 covers 16 residues. Unmatched junction bases numbered 8, after V lost 2 bases and J lost 1 base. CDR3 sequence: CASSFTGTATQETQYF. The CDR3 DNA reads as TGCGCCAGCAGCTTTACCGGGACAGCTACCCAAGAGACCCAGTACTTC.

This sequence joins TRBV7-2 and TRBJ2-7; D possibly matches TRBD1 or TRBD2 (5 bases each). Germline assignment: CDR1 SGHTA and CDR2 FQGNSA. This CDR3 has 14 amino acids. Deletions cut 4 bases from V and 6 bases from J, with 16 bases between. In DNA, the CDR3 is TGTGCCAGCAGCTCCGACGGGGCTCGTCTCGAGCAGTACTTC. Its translation is CASSSDGARLEQYF.

The J gene is TRBJ2-3, the V gene TRBV5-1; no clear D gene. Deletions cut 0 bases from V and 2 bases from J, with 4 bases between. This CDR3 has 13 residues. Germline-derived CDR1 and CDR2 are SGHRS and YFSETQ. The CDR3 is CASSLDYTDTQYF. The CDR3 nucleotides read TGCGCCAGCAGCTTGGACTACACAGATACGCAGTATTTT.

This clone was seen more than once but under ten times. The chain carries TRBV5-1 and TRBJ2-5; 10 nucleotides match TRBD2. The CDR3 extends over 15 amino acids. CDR1 and CDR2 (germline): SGHRS, YFSETQ. The junction had 5 bases not matched to a gene; V was cut back by 4 bases and J by 2 bases. The CDR3 region is CASSLRTSGQETQYF. In DNA form, the CDR3 reads TGCGCCAGCAGCCTCAGGACTAGCGGACAAGAGACCCAGTACTTC.

The DNA for the CDR3 is TGTGCCACCAGCAGCCTCTATAATTCACCCCTCCACTTT. Amino acids: CATSSLYNSPLHF. V gene TRBV15 combines with J gene TRBJ1-6, with D hard to call. The germline V gene has CDR1 LNHNV and CDR2 YYDKDF (reference sequence). Trimming shortened V by 3 bases and J by 3 bases, and 3 bases separated the two germline ends. This CDR3 spans 13 amino acids.

This clone has a count of ten or more. The V call is TRBV11-2, the J call TRBJ1-1, with a tentative D call TRBD1 (6 bases). V lost 3 bases to trimming and J lost 5 bases, with 16 bases between them. The CDR3 consists of 15 residues. Germline V gene sequence: CDR1 SGHAT, CDR2 FQNNGV. CDR3 nucleotides: TGTGCCAGCAGCTTCCAGACAGGAGTCGGGACTGAAGCTTTCTTT. Its translation: CASSFQTGVGTEAFF.

V is TRBV29-1 and J is TRBJ2-6; tentative D call: TRBD1 (5 bases). From germline, CDR1 is SQVTM and CDR2 ANQGSEA. V was clipped by 6 bases and J by 0 bases, with 12 bases between them. The CDR3 extends over 15 amino acids. CDR3 in amino acids: CSVALDSSGANVLTF. The CDR3 DNA follows: TGCAGCGTGGCCCTAGACAGCTCTGGGGCCAACGTCCTGACTTTC.

The J gene is TRBJ2-3, the V gene TRBV11-1, with 12 nucleotides matching TRBD2. This CDR3 is built from 15 residues. V was clipped by 5 bases and J by 4 bases; unmatched bases: 4. The V gene's germline CDR1 is SGHAT and CDR2 FQDESV (reference sequence). Written as DNA, the CDR3 is TGTGCCAGCAGCCTACTAGCGGGGGGCGCAGATACGCAGTATTTT. It codes for CASSLLAGGADTQYF.

Note on this clone: The same CDR3 is also encoded by other DNA sequences in this sample. The rearrangement joins TRBV25-1 to TRBJ2-3; D not certain. The CDR3 runs to 11 residues. CDR1 is MGHDK, CDR2 SYGVNS, per germline. Trimming took off 6 bases at V and 3 bases at J, with 4 bases between the two ends. The CDR3 nucleotides read TGTGCCAGCAGAGATACAGATACGCAGTATTTT. The encoded protein is CASRDTDTQYF.

The chain uses TRBV29-1 and TRBJ1-2, with D tentatively TRBD1 (5 bases). Trimming cost V 7 bases and J 5 bases, with 17 bases left between them. This CDR3 region has 13 residues. From germline, CDR1 is SQVTM and CDR2 ANQGSEA. CDR3 nucleotides: TGCAGCGGCACTCAGGGTGAAGAATATGGCTACACCTTC. It specifies CSGTQGEEYGYTF.

V and J are TRBV9 and TRBJ2-3, with D uncertain. CDR3 size: 12 residues. Deletions cut 1 base from V and 6 bases from J, with 6 bases between. Germline V gives CDR1 SGDLS, CDR2 YYNGEE. CDR3 region: CASSVKEDTQYF. The CDR3 DNA reads as TGTGCCAGCAGCGTAAAGGAGGATACGCAGTATTTT.